Below, one T cell receptor (beta chain) is given with its context. Its antigen is as yet unknown. TCRdb's copy holds only in-frame clones and misses some; the assay was immunoSEQ multiplex PCR. The data contain about 68,000 clones, roughly 90% of them seen just once; the ten biggest clones take up 4.2%. The record originates from a study of chemoradiotherapy in HPV16-positive cancers. Overall study: Candidate HPV-specific clones and shared TCR motifs came from a couple of HPV16-positive patients. Study-wide points: Functional assays defining HPV-specific T cells used only a couple of HPV16-positive patients. In HPV16-positive patients, HPV-responsive T-cell expansion tracked better recurrence-free survival.

Trimming pared 0 bases from V and 3 bases from J, leaving 4 bases between. Per the germline V gene, CDR1 is ENHRY and CDR2 is SYGVKD. CDR3 size: 13 residues. The TCR originated in a human donor with HPV-associated anogenital cancer. This chain uses TRBV10-3 with TRBJ2-3; D unresolved. The material was blood, obtained from a patient who underwent chemoradiotherapy. The CDR3 loop is CAISESGTDTQYF. In DNA, the CDR3 is TGTGCCATCAGTGAGTCTGGGACAGATACGCAGTATTTT.